This TCR beta chain was documented in a study of blood T cell repertoires in COVID-19. Sequencing used immunoSEQ multiplex PCR; TCRdb keeps in-frame clones, though not all of them. The profile shows 200,000 to 250,000 clones, more than 75% of them singletons. As to this clone: Other DNA sequences in this sample translate to the same CDR3.

The TCR originated in a woman aged 70 to 79 with active or convalescent COVID-19. The source material was peripheral blood.

CDR3 amino acids: CASSERGETQYF. CDR3 bases: TGTGCCAGCAGTGAACGCGGAGAGACCCAGTACTTC. The chain is built from TRBV2 and TRBJ2-5; no reliable D call. The CDR3 is 12 amino acids. Trimming removed 2 bases from V and 4 bases from J, with 5 bases in between. The germline gives CDR1 SNHLY, CDR2 FYNNEI.